This passage covers 9 T cell receptor beta chains from one sample sequenced in a study of CD8 T cells in Susac syndrome. Reverse transcription of roughly 0.45 to 1 ug RNA used random hexamers. TCRdb processed the immunoSEQ multiplex PCR reads anew with MiXCR; each CDR3 protein has one entry. The table includes 160,000 or so distinct CDR3 sequences, 80% to 95% detected once. Sequenced material: CD4+ T cells from PBMCs. The source of these receptors is a human donor in good health.

The chain carries TRBV7-3 and TRBJ2-1; perhaps D is TRBD1 or TRBD2 (5 bases each). The CDR3 is 17 residues long. Germline V lookup: CDR1 SGHTA, CDR2 FQGTGA. V was cut by 4 bases and J by 5 bases, with 21 bases left in between. The CDR3 sequence: CASSSRPMGPTHNEQFF. The CDR3 DNA reads TGTGCCAGCAGCTCCCGTCCGATGGGACCGACACACAATGAGCAGTTCTTC.

In its sample, this clonotype was seen a few times. The chain carries TRBV6-5 and TRBJ1-4, with no clear D. The CDR3 runs 15 residues. Germline V gene lookup returns CDR1 MNHEY and CDR2 SVGAGI. V gave up 4 bases and J gave up 3 bases, with 12 bases separating them. The CDR3 here is CASSSSTGANEKLFF. The CDR3 coding sequence is TGTGCCAGCAGTTCCTCGACTGGGGCTAATGAAAAACTGTTTTTT.

This clonotype was seen more than once but under ten times. The chain employs TRBV18 and TRBJ2-7, with TRBD1 as a possible D gene (6 bases). This CDR3 spans 14 amino acids. V was pared by 3 bases and J by 0 bases, with 9 bases between. Looked up from germline, CDR1 is KGHSH and CDR2 is LQKENI. CDR3 sequence (DNA): TGTGCCAGCTCACCCGGACAGAGCTCCTACGAGCAGTACTTC. Protein product: CASSPGQSSYEQYF.

J is TRBJ1-6 and V is TRBV9, with 7 bases aligning to TRBD1. The CDR3 length is 17 residues. The V gene end was trimmed by 3 bases and the J gene end by 3 bases; junction bases not matched to a gene: 9. Germline CDR1 is SGDLS and CDR2 is YYNGEE. This CDR3 is CASSASHNRGYNSPLHF. DNA of the CDR3: TGTGCCAGCAGCGCCTCCCATAACAGGGGCTATAATTCACCCCTCCACTTT.

The chain recombines TRBV5-1 with TRBJ2-7; D may be TRBD2 (7 bases). V was cut by 0 bases and J by 5 bases, with 15 bases left in between. Germline assignment: CDR1 SGHRS and CDR2 YFSETQ. The CDR3 is made up of 15 amino acids. The CDR3 region is CASSLVGGGRNEQYF. The CDR3 DNA reads as TGCGCCAGCAGCTTGGTTGGCGGGGGCAGAAACGAGCAGTACTTC.

The chain recombines TRBV29-1 with TRBJ1-2; a possible D gene is TRBD1 (6 bases). The CDR3 has 11 residues. Trimming removed 5 bases from V and 8 bases from J, with 12 bases in between. CDR1 SQVTM and CDR2 ANQGSEA come from the germline V gene. In DNA, the CDR3 is TGCAGCGTTACAGGGAGCTTCGGCTACACCTTC. Translated, it gives CSVTGSFGYTF.

This clonotype has a handful of counts. This chain joins TRBV20-1 and TRBJ1-5; D remains ambiguous. In germline, CDR1 is DFQATT, CDR2 SNEGSKA (reference sequence). CDR3 length equals 13 residues. Trimming removed 1 base from V and 0 bases from J, with 4 bases in between. Here the CDR3 reads CSARADSNQPQHF. The CDR3 DNA sequence: TGCAGTGCTAGAGCGGATAGCAATCAGCCCCAGCATTTT.

The CDR3 region is CASNPPRRNQPQHF. DNA of the CDR3: TGTGCCAGTAACCCGCCCCGAAGAAATCAGCCCCAGCATTTT. The chain joins TRBV19 to TRBJ1-5, with D unclear. V gave up 7 bases and J gave up 4 bases, with 14 bases separating them. The CDR3 is made up of 14 amino acids. Germline CDR1 and CDR2: LNHDA and SQIVND (reference sequence). The full variable domain, completed using reference TRBV19 and TRBJ1-5, is DGGITQSPKYLFRKEGQNVTLSCEQNLNHDAMYWYRQDPGQGLRLIYYSQIVNDFQKGDIAEGYSVSREKKESFPLTVTSAQKNPTAFYLCASNPPRRNQPQHFGDGTRLSIL.

Here the CDR3 DNA reads TGTGCCAGCAGCTTGGTAGGGCACTACGAGCAGTACTTC. It codes for CASSLVGHYEQYF. This rearrangement joins TRBV5-4 to TRBJ2-7; D gene uncertain. CDR3 length equals 13 residues. V was shortened by 0 bases and J by 3 bases, with 7 bases between the two germline ends. Germline loops: CDR1 SGHNT, CDR2 YYREEE (reference sequence).